The T cell receptor (beta chain) described here comes from a study of T cells in pancreatic ductal adenocarcinoma. Selected pancreatic ductal adenocarcinoma patients had undergone surgery without neoadjuvant therapy. This CDR3 has 15 residues. Germline V gene sequence: CDR1 SGHAT, CDR2 FQDESV (reference sequence). V lost 1 base, J lost 6 bases, and 13 bases lay in between. The assay was immunoSEQ multiplex PCR, and TCRdb's table has in-frame clones only and misses some. The table has some 16,000 clones, around nine tenths seen once. The TCR was taken from a human donor with pancreatic ductal adenocarcinoma. Sequenced input: PBMCs. This chain uses TRBV11-1 with TRBJ1-5, with D possibly matching TRBD1 (5 bases). The CDR3 DNA is TGTGCCAGCAGCTTAGGAGCGGGCAGGGTTCAGCCCCAGCATTTT. Translating it yields CASSLGAGRVQPQHF.